This T cell receptor (beta chain) was profiled in a study of cytomegalovirus exposure and HLA in healthy donors (dated 2017 in TCRdb). Concerning the study at large: According to an earlier analysis of around 600 of the donors, some 180 million T cells yielded 90 million to 130 million unique TCR beta sequences and approximately 300 Gb of sequence data. An early release covering 500 to 750 HLA-typed donors comprised approximately 290 gigabases of sequencing data and around 85 million unique TCR sequences. Of the 350 to 400 genotyped donors, roughly 85% fell in the genetic ancestry cluster associated with self-reported Caucasian donors. The study aimed to test whether signatures of past pathogen exposure could be identified by cataloging public T cell receptors. Using immunosequencing, the study profiled T cell repertoires from 500 to 800 subjects and related those repertoires to cytomegalovirus serostatus. Along with the roughly 710-subject first cohort, a separate validation cohort of around 110 different subjects was used. To predict cytomegalovirus infection status, the study brought together high-throughput TCR immunosequencing, statistical association of individual TCRs with disease status, and machine learning. A later analysis re-analyzed previously published TCR beta repertoires from 650 to 800 donors and added high-resolution HLA genotyping to study TCR occurrence patterns. Rather than using new phenotypic data, the later analysis identified candidate immune exposures from TCR beta sequences and from how often those sequences occurred across donors. An earlier analysis of fewer than 750 of the donors used high-throughput TCR beta sequencing to judge whether each TCR beta V gene segment behaved as functional or pseudogenic. Donor age, sex, ethnicity and CMV serostatus were compiled alongside the repertoire data. A later genetic analysis used genome-wide SNP genotypes for about three fifths of the 666 donors, treating that subset as a discovery cohort. All discovery cohort repertoires had been generated using a single sequencing platform. HLA typing included class I and class II loci at four-digit resolution. Typing coverage differed by locus: A, B, C, DRB1 and DQB1 were typed in roughly 620-640 donors, DQA1 in about 550, DPA1 in 600 to 610, and DPB1 in about 450. About five DR-DQ haplotypes were treated as single units for association and clustering because of strong linkage in the cohort. On average, around 230,000 unique TCR beta nucleotide sequences were sequenced per donor among some 430 genotyped donors of the cohort, with around 19% of those sequences being non-productive.

Points the paper makes about the study in general: Cytomegalovirus status was reported to be diagnosed by the classifier with high specificity and sensitivity in both the original and validation cohorts. A later genetic analysis associated a missense DCLRE1C variant with V-gene and J-gene trimming of TCR beta chains, and an independent cohort replicated the association. Compared with the roughly 600-donor mean, donors in an Asian-associated ancestry cluster had fewer N-insertions in productive TCRs, according to a later genetic analysis. According to a later analysis, parvovirus B19, influenza, CMV and Epstein-Barr virus appeared linked to several top co-occurrence clusters. HLA typing was unavailable for some donors at each locus, so association tests used only the typed subset. In a later analysis, the rate of TCR association differed among HLA loci, with DRB1 alleles having the most associated TCRs and HLA-C alleles having the fewest. A further reported finding was that TCR beta sequences accurately predicted the HLA-A and HLA-B alleles for most subjects in the first cohort. According to a later analysis, most CMV-associated TCR beta chains appeared to be HLA-restricted, and the HLA associations seemed to be driven largely by CMV exposure. Sequencing depth was assumed to be roughly uniform across donors in the presence/absence analyses, though that assumption may not hold. Most TCR sequences were observed very rarely across donors, whereas some public TCRs were present in many individuals. A few of the identified cytomegalovirus-associated TCR beta chains were confirmed in vitro to be specific for cytomegalovirus antigens. Broadly in line with IMGT annotations, most TCR beta V segments showed up in productive rearrangements about 87% or about 30% of the time in an earlier analysis of 450 to 600 of the donors. The only immune exposure information available for the cohort was CMV serostatus. In the study, some 160 TCR beta chains were listed as associated with cytomegalovirus. The authors suggested that the approach could potentially be extended to other disease states and immunological phenotypes. Linkage disequilibrium might explain the correlated functional status among segregating V segments, but an unknown experimental factor could not be excluded. Roughly 15 rarely observed V segments, including chromosome 9 orphons, were excluded from the earlier analysis of approximately 600 of the donors because counts were too low. The sequencing pipeline was judged likely to have produced a cluster of highly shared sequence variants as a technical artifact. This cohort had only TCR beta chains sequenced, and the lack of alpha or paired-chain data limited which features could be detected. When HLA alleles, especially DR and DQ, strongly co-occurred, TCR associations were difficult to assign to individual alleles. Some IMGT-functional V segments, including TRBV6-2 and TRBV6-3, could not be distinguished by the 87-base-pair reads and were therefore excluded. A later analysis found that HLA-associated TCR beta chains were more clonally expanded and had lower generation probabilities than equally common non-associated chains. Specific HLA alleles were associated with 15,000 to 20,000 TCR beta sequences at a false discovery rate of 0.05 in a later analysis.

In the germline V gene, CDR1 corresponds to SGHTA and CDR2 to FQGNSA. The CDR3 measures 13 amino acids from cysteine to phenylalanine. Only the CDR3 DNA is retained, 39 bases long and in frame from the first base. Trimming costs V 8 bases and J 1 base, and their ends lie 9 bases apart. Comments on this clone: Its antigen is currently not known. Base qualities were left out, and no much larger clone turns up one base away.

The cohort comprised 550 to 700 healthy bone marrow donors. All cohort members were sampled while nominally healthy, although unrecorded immune exposures were likely present. The donor tested CMV seronegative, placing the donor among the roughly 340 seronegative members of the cohort. A peripheral blood sample was collected from each donor, and TCR beta sequencing was performed on peripheral blood mononuclear cells. The Qiagen DNeasy Blood Extraction Kit was used to extract genomic DNA from the blood cell samples. Libraries came from the immunoSEQ multiplex PCR assay. The multiplex PCR relied on a mix of 60 forward primers for TCR Vbeta segments and 13 reverse primers for TCR Jbeta segments. The CDR3 region of rearranged TCR beta genes was amplified from genomic DNA by a multiplex PCR assay. The amplified TCR beta libraries were sequenced on the Illumina HiSeq System as 87-base-pair reads. Per the source publication's procedure: Across the 700 or so repertoires, a later analysis counted roughly 77 million unique TCR beta chains, roughly 11 million of which were shared by at least two donors. Raw reads were error-corrected and collapsed into unique sequences by a nearest-neighbor algorithm in which closely related sequences were merged to remove PCR and sequencing errors. V, D and J gene segments were assigned by aligning CDR3 sequences to IMGT reference sequences. For a sequence to be retained, at least a six-nucleotide match to both a V gene segment and a J gene segment was required. Rearrangements were called productive when the CDR3 lacked stop codons and stayed in frame with V and J; all others were non-productive. Following IMGT convention, CDR3 was defined as the stretch from the second conserved V-encoded cysteine up to the conserved J-encoded phenylalanine. The earlier analysis of a few hundred of the donors excluded sequences that lacked an unambiguous match to a single V gene segment. In an earlier analysis of 587 of the donors, V segments were called functional above 56.7% productive rearrangements and were called segregating when the between-donor standard deviation exceeded 5%. A statistical classification framework was built to diagnose cytomegalovirus status from the catalog of TCR beta chain sequences. V and J gene assignment, in a later analysis, came from comparing TCR nucleotide sequences with IMGT/GENE-DB human TR gene sequences. A later analysis assigned CDR3 sequences and most-parsimonious VDJ recombination scenarios with the TCRdist pipeline. In a later analysis, each TCR beta chain was defined by its CDR3 amino acid sequence together with its V-gene family, and reads without a unique V-gene family were excluded. As a way to deal with suspected cross-contamination and a sequencing artifact, a later analysis dropped 450 to 600 nucleotide sequences that were highly shared and had low generation probability. In a later analysis, a clonal expansion index for each public chain was calculated from normalized within-repertoire ranks of inferred template counts. Generation probabilities in a later analysis came from a VDJ recombination model fitted to out-of-frame rearrangements, and those results were checked against IGoR. A later analysis scored TCR-TCR, TCR-HLA and TCR-CMV co-occurrence with hypergeometric tests, applying a repertoire-size bias correction to TCR pairs. A later analysis estimated false discovery rates by permuting HLA or CMV assignments 20 times. In a later analysis, co-occurring TCRs were grouped with DBSCAN, and TCRdist sequence similarity was added when clustering was performed within HLA-allele-positive subsets. For co-occurrence clustering, repertoires with fewer than 30,000 or more than 120,000 public chains were excluded, along with roughly 5 repertoires with anomalous nucleotide sharing. The table was pulled from immuneACCESS by TCRdb, which kept in-frame rearrangements only. Such tables lose some clones; where checked, under half of the loss comes from unresolved V genes, and the rest has no known cause. The DNA gave D and trimming, while V, J and clone size come from that table. The table for this sample lists around 67,000 clones; roughly 69% of them were counted only once. The top ten constitute over 2.5% of the sample.

This receptor was identified in a woman aged 45-65 years in good health and CMV-seronegative. The receptor chain draws on TRBV7-2 and TRBJ2-1, with no reliable assignment of the D segment. The sample was PBMCs. The CDR3 has the sequence CASAPGSYNEQFF. The bases are TGTGCCAGCGCTCCGGGTTCCTACAATGAGCAGTTCTTC.